One sample yielded the 5 T cell receptor beta chains listed below, sequenced in a study of T-cell reconstitution after alpha-beta-depleted transplantation in children. Construction of the TCRbeta library involved unique molecular identifiers. MiXCR, run by TCRdb on the PCR reads, gives a single entry per CDR3 protein. The sample records around 100,000 distinct CDR3 sequences, approximately 8% being singletons. This specimen consisted of PBMCs, obtained before TCRalphabeta/CD19-depleted stem cell transplant. All receptors come from a boy younger than 10 with acute lymphoblastic leukemia, due to receive a stem cell transplant.

The rearrangement uses TRBV7-3 and TRBJ2-1; maybe TRBD2 (5 bases). The V end lost 2 bases, the J end lost 4 bases, and 15 bases lay between the germline ends. The CDR3 consists of 16 residues. Germline loops: CDR1 SGHTA, CDR2 FQGTGA. CDR3 region: CASSLGRQRPYNEQFF. CDR3 coding DNA: TGTGCCAGCAGCTTAGGTCGGCAGCGGCCTTACAATGAGCAGTTCTTC. Looking up the rest from reference TRBV7-3 and TRBJ2-1 gives the full variable domain: GAGVSQTPSNKVTEKGKYVELRCDPISGHTALYWYRQSLGQGPEFLIYFQGTGAADDSGLPNDRFFAVRPEGSVSTLKIQRTERGDSAVYLCASSLGRQRPYNEQFFGPGTRLTVL.

This clonotype has a handful of counts. V is TRBV18 and J is TRBJ2-1; TRBD2 aligns across 9 bases. V was clipped by 1 base and J by 5 bases; unmatched bases: 3. Germline loops: CDR1 KGHSH, CDR2 LQKENI. This CDR3 is 15 amino acids long. The CDR3 is CASSPLAGDDNEQFF. The CDR3 DNA follows: TGTGCCAGCTCACCACTAGCGGGGGACGACAATGAGCAGTTCTTC.

This clonotype was counted a few times. The genes are TRBV20-1 and TRBJ2-1, with TRBD2 as a possible D gene (5 bases). Germline values: CDR1 DFQATT, CDR2 SNEGSKA (reference sequence). Trimming took 0 bases from V and 9 from J, leaving 18 bases between them. The CDR3 is 15 residues long. The chain's CDR3 is CSARDPEDDLGEQFF. The CDR3 DNA reads TGCAGTGCTAGAGACCCGGAGGACGATCTGGGTGAGCAGTTCTTC.

V is TRBV2 and J is TRBJ2-3; 8 bases map to TRBD2. This CDR3 comprises 19 residues. The V gene end was trimmed by 2 bases and the J gene end by 1 base; junction bases not matched to a gene: 14. The germline V gene has CDR1 SNHLY and CDR2 FYNNEI. In nucleotides, the CDR3 is TGTGCCAGCAGTGAATGGTCGGGGTACCAAGCGGGGGGCACAGATACGCAGTATTTT. Its protein product is CASSEWSGYQAGGTDTQYF.

This clonotype came up many times. This sequence joins TRBV7-8 and TRBJ1-5; 11 bases line up with TRBD1. The V and J ends lost 1 base and 5 bases, in that order; junction bases with no gene match: 1. The CDR3 spans 15 residues. Germline V gene lookup returns CDR1 SGHVS and CDR2 FQNEAQ. In DNA, the CDR3 is TGTGCCAGCAGCTTAGGGACAGGGGGCCATCAGCCCCAGCATTTT. Its translation: CASSLGTGGHQPQHF.